Sequencing of this TCR beta chain was carried out in a study of CD8+CD57+ T cells in acquired aplastic anemia. Study-level information: Isolated CD4+ and CD8+ cells, once sorted, yielded DNA averaging around 2.9 ug.

Patients sequenced had flow cytometry evidence of CD8+CD57+ cell expansion. Each patient had severe acquired aplastic anemia. Genomic DNA, serving as template, underwent TCR beta VDJ and CDR3 profiling. TCRdb fed the reads into MiXCR, producing one record per CDR3 protein. This table holds a few hundred thousand distinct CDR3 sequences, 25% to 40% found once. CDR3 length: 11 amino acids. The ends were cut back, 6 bases at V and 6 bases at J, with 9 bases in the middle. Germline lookup yields CDR1 SGHTA and CDR2 FQGNSA. Sequencing used sorted CD4+, CD8+, or CD8+CD57+ T cells (not recorded which) from PBMCs. The rearrangement uses TRBV7-2 and TRBJ2-7; D gene ambiguous. The origin of this receptor is a human donor with aplastic anemia. DNA for the CDR3: TGTGCCAGCAGGACGACGTCCGAGCAGTACTTC. Translated: CASRTTSEQYF.